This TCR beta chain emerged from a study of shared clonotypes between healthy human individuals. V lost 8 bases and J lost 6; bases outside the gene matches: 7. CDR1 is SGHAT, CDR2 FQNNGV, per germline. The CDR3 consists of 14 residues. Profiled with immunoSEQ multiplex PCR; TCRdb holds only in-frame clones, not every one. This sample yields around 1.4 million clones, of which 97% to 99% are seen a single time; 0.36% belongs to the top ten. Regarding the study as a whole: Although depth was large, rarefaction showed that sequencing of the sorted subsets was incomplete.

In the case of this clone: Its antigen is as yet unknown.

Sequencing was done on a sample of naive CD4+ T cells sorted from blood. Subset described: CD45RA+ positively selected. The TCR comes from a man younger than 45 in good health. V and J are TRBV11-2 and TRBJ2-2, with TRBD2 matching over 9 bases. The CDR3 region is CASGAGGPPGELFF. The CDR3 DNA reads TGTGCCAGCGGGGCGGGAGGGCCCCCCGGGGAGCTGTTTTTT. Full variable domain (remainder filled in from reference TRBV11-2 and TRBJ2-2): EAGVAQSPRYKIIEKRQSVAFWCNPISGHATLYWYQQILGQGPKLLIQFQNNGVVDDSQLPKDRFSAERLKGVDSTLKIQPAKLEDSAVYLCASGAGGPPGELFFGEGSRLTVL.